These T cell receptor beta chains were read from a single sample in a study of blood T cell repertoires in COVID-19. The method was immunoSEQ multiplex PCR; TCRdb's version includes in-frame clones alone and lacks a portion of them. The sample consists of some 250,000 clones, about 86% of them appearing once. Sequenced sample: peripheral blood. All receptors derive from a woman under 40 with COVID-19, enrolled during active disease. Each CDR3 is given with its conserved first and last residue. The order of the fields is V gene, clone size, J gene, D gene, CDR3 DNA, CDR3 protein. The D gene is left open where the match is weak. Clone size is not always given. Where it is, it says once, few, many or a class for expanded clones.

>TRBV5-6|-|TRBJ2-2|TRBD1
TGTGCCAGCAGCGTGGGACAGAGAAACACCGGGGAGCTGTTTTTT
CASSVGQRNTGELFF
>TRBV5-1|few|TRBJ2-6|TRBD1
TGCGCCAGCAGCGACCGTCCGGGACAGGGGATATCTGGGGCCAACGTCCTGACTTTC
CASSDRPGQGISGANVLTF
>TRBV9|once|TRBJ2-6|TRBD1
TGTGCCAGGAGCATACAGGGGTCTGGGGCCAACGTCCTGACTTTC
CARSIQGSGANVLTF
>TRBV7-9|-|TRBJ1-3|TRBD1
TGTGCCAGCAGCAGACAGGGGATTAAAAACACCATATATTTT
CASSRQGIKNTIYF
>TRBV5-1|-|TRBJ1-6|-
TGCGCCAGCAGCTTAGGGGCCAACAATTCACCCCTCCACTTT
CASSLGANNSPLHF
>TRBV4-1|-|TRBJ2-3|-
TGCGCCAGCAGCCAAGCGGTGGGCGCTGGCACAGATACGCAGTATTTT
CASSQAVGAGTDTQYF
>TRBV7-9|-|TRBJ2-3|-
TGTGCCAGCCTGTCCCGACAAAGCCTCACAGATACGCAGTATTTT
CASLSRQSLTDTQYF
>TRBV28|-|TRBJ1-2|TRBD1
TGTGCCAGCAGTACCAGTAGGGACAGCTATGTCCATGGCTACACCTTC
CASSTSRDSYVHGYTF
>TRBV18|-|TRBJ1-2|-
TGTGCCAGCTCACCACCGGCCTCCAGGGTAGAGTATGGCTACACCTTC
CASSPPASRVEYGYTF
>TRBV5-1|-|TRBJ1-3|TRBD1
TGCGCCAGCAGCCCTGGGACAGGGGTCGGAAACACCATATATTTT
CASSPGTGVGNTIYF
>TRBV6-2/TRBV6-3|-|TRBJ2-1|-
TGTGCCAGCAGTTACAGCCTACCTTTTACAGATGAGCAGTTCTTC
CASSYSLPFTDEQFF
>TRBV15|-|TRBJ1-2|-
TGTGCCACCAGCAGAGATCGAACAGCTCTCTATGGCTACACCTTC
CATSRDRTALYGYTF